This T cell receptor beta chain was profiled in a study of control samples from healthy donors and cancer patients. This CDR3 is 15 amino acids long. V lost 3 bases to trimming and J lost 9 bases; unmatched junction nucleotides: 10. Germline V CDR1 and CDR2: SGHTS, YDEGEE. Some clones are missing from TCRdb's copy, which holds only in-frame ones; the method was immunoSEQ multiplex PCR. In the table there are over 200,000 clones, roughly 80% of which are singletons. This TCR derives from a woman aged 60-75 years with lung cancer. The sample consisted of PBMCs. The V call is TRBV5-8, the J call TRBJ2-1, with 9 positions matching TRBD1. This CDR3 reads CASSYKTGGISEQFF. The DNA of the CDR3 is TGTGCCAGCAGCTATAAGACAGGGGGGATAAGTGAGCAGTTCTTC. Combining the CDR3 with reference TRBV5-8 and TRBJ2-1 gives the whole variable domain EAGVTQSPTHLIKTRGQQATLRCSPISGHTSVYWYQQALGLGLQFLLWYDEGEERNRGNFPPRFSGRQFPNYSSELNVNALELEDSALYLCASSYKTGGISEQFFGPGTRLTVL.